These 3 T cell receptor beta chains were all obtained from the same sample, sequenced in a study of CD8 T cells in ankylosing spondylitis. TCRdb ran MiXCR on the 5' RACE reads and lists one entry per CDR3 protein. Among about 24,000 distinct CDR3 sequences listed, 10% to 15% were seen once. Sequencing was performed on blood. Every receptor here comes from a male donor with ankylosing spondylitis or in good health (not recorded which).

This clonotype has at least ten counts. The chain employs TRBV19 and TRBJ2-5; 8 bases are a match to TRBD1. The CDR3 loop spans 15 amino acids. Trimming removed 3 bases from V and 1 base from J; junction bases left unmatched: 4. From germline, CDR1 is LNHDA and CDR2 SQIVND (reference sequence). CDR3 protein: CASSIRDRPQETQYF. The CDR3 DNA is TGTGCCAGTAGTATCCGGGACAGGCCCCAAGAGACCCAGTACTTC.

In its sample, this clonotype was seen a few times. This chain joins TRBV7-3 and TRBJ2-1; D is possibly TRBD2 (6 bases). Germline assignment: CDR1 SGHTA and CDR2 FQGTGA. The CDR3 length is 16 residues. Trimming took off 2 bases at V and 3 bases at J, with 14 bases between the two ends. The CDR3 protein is CASSLSRSGGYNEQFF. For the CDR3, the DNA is TGTGCCAGCAGCTTATCCCGCTCCGGGGGCTACAATGAGCAGTTCTTC.

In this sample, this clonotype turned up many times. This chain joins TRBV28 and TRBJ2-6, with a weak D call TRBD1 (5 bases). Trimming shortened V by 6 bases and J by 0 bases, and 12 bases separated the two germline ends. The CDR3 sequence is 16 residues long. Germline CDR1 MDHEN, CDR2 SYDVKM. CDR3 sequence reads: CASRVGLYSGANVLTF. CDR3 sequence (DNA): TGTGCCAGCAGAGTGGGGCTTTACTCTGGGGCCAACGTCCTGACTTTC.